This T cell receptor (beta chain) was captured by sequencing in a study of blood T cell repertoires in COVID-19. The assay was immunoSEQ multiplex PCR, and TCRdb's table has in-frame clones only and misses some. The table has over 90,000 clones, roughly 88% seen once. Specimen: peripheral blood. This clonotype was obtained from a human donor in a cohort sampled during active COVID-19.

CDR3 amino acids: CASGTGFNSPLHF. CDR3 DNA sequence: TGTGCCAGCGGCACAGGGTTTAATTCACCCCTCCACTTT. V usage is TRBV2 and J usage is TRBJ1-6; weak D call: TRBD1 (6 bases). Trimming stripped 8 bases from V and 6 bases from J, with 11 bases between. CDR1 SNHLY and CDR2 FYNNEI come from the germline V gene. This CDR3 is built from 13 residues.